A single sample gave rise to the 3 T cell receptor beta chains below, sequenced in a study of T-cell reconstitution after alpha-beta-depleted transplantation in children. Library preparation (for TCRbeta) was performed with unique molecular identifiers. One entry per CDR3 protein, called by TCRdb with MiXCR from the PCR reads. The sample consists of about 110,000 distinct CDR3 sequences, about a tenth of them appearing once. This material consisted of PBMCs from the stem cell graft donor, taken from the stem cell graft. These receptors all come from a human donor who donated a stem cell graft to a child with acute lymphoblastic leukemia.

V gene TRBV28 combines with J gene TRBJ2-7; possibly TRBD1 for D (6 bases). V was pared by 6 bases and J by 0 bases, with 15 bases between. The germline V gene encodes CDR1 MDHEN and CDR2 SYDVKM. The CDR3 covers 15 residues. The CDR3 sequence is CASSLRTALSYEQYF. For the CDR3, the DNA is TGTGCCAGCAGCCTGAGGACAGCCCTCTCCTACGAGCAGTACTTC.

This clonotype has at least ten counts. The chain carries TRBV5-4 and TRBJ2-7; D ambiguous. The germline gives CDR1 SGHNT, CDR2 YYREEE (reference sequence). Trimming left V 2 bases short and J 0 bases short, with 12 bases between. The CDR3 contains 15 residues. The CDR3 DNA sequence: TGTGCCAGCAGCTTCGAGCCAAGCGACTCCTACGAGCAGTACTTC. This codes for CASSFEPSDSYEQYF.

Regarding this clonotype: It may be a read error: a sequence one base away is much more abundant. V usage is TRBV7-2 and J usage is TRBJ2-7; 14 nucleotides match TRBD2. The CDR3 extends over 16 amino acids. In germline, CDR1 is SGHTA, CDR2 FQGNSA. As DNA, the CDR3 is TGTGCCAGCAGCTCCCGGACTAGCGGGGGGCGTTACGGGCAGTACTTC. This sequence encodes CASSSRTSGGRYGQYF.